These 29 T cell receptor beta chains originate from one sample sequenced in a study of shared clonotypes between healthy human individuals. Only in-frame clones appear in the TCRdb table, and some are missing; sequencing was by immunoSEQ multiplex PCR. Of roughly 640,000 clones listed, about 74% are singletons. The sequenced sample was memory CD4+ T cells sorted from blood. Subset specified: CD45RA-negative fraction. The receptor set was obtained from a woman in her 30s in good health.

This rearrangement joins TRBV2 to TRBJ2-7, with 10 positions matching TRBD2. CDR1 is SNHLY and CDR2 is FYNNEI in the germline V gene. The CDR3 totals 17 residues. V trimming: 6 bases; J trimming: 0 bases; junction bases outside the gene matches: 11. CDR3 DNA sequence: TGTGCCAGCAGACGATTTCTAGCGGGAGCCCTCTCCTACGAGCAGTACTTC. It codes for CASRRFLAGALSYEQYF.

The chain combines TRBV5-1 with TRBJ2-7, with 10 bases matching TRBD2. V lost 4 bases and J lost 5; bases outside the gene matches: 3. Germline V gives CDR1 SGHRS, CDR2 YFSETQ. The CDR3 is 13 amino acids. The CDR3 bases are TGCGCCAGCAGCCCTCTAGCGGGAGACGAGCAGTACTTC. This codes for CASSPLAGDEQYF. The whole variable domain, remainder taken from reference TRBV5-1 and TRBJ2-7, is KAGVTQTPRYLIKTRGQQVTLSCSPISGHRSVSWYQQTPGQGLQFLFEYFSETQRNKGNFPGRFSGRQFSNSRSEMNVSTLELGDSALYLCASSPLAGDEQYFGPGTRLTVT.

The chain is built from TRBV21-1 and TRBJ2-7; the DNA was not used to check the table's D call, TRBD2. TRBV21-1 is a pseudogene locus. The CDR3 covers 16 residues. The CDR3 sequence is CASSKARVLPPYEQYF. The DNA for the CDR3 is TGTGCCAGCAGCAAAGCTCGCGTACTCCCCCCCTACGAGCAGTACTTC.

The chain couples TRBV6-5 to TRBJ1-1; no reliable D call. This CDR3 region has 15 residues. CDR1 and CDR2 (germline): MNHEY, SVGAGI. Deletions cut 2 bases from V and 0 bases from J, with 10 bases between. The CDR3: CASSYGRAVNTEAFF. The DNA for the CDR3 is TGTGCCAGCAGTTACGGGAGGGCAGTGAACACTGAAGCTTTCTTT.

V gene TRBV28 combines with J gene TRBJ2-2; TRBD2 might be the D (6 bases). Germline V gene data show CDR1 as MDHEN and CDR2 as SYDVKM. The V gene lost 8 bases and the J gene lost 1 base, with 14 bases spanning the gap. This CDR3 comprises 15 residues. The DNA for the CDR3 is TGTGCCAGCGGTACGGCGGGGCGGAACACCGGGGAGCTGTTTTTT. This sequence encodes CASGTAGRNTGELFF. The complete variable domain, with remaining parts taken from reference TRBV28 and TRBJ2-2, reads DVKVTQSSRYLVKRTGEKVFLECVQDMDHENMFWYRQDPGLGLRLIYFSYDVKMKEKGDIPEGYSVSREKKERFSLILESASTNQTSMYLCASGTAGRNTGELFFGEGSRLTVL.

In nucleotides, the CDR3 is TGTGCCAGCAGCCAAAACAGGGCGTCCACCGGGGAGCTGTTTTTT. Translation: CASSQNRASTGELFF. V usage is TRBV14 and J usage is TRBJ2-2; the D gene is possibly TRBD1 (6 bases). The V end lost 2 bases, the J end lost 4 bases, and 11 bases lay between the germline ends. The germline V gene encodes CDR1 SGHDN and CDR2 FVKESK. The length of the CDR3 is 15 residues.

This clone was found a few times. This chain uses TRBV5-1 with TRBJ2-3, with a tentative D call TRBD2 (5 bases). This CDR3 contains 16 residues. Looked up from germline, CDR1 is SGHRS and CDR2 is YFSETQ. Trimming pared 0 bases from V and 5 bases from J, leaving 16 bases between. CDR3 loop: CASSLGGGSRGDTQYF. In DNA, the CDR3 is TGCGCCAGCAGCTTGGGAGGCGGGTCGAGAGGAGATACGCAGTATTTT.

The CDR3 region is CASSRYTATNEKLFF. The DNA of the CDR3 is TGCGCCAGCAGCCGATACACTGCAACTAATGAAAAACTGTTTTTT. The chain links TRBV5-1 to TRBJ1-4; D is unresolved. The germline gives CDR1 SGHRS, CDR2 YFSETQ. The CDR3 is made up of 15 amino acids. Deletions cut 4 bases from V and 0 bases from J, with 10 bases between.

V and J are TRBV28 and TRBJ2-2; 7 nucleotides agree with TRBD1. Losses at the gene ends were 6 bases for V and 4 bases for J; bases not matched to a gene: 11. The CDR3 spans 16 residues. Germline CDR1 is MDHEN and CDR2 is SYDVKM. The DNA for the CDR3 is TGTGCCAGCAGCCTAAGTACAGGGGTTGGCACCGGGGAGCTGTTTTTT. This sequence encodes CASSLSTGVGTGELFF.

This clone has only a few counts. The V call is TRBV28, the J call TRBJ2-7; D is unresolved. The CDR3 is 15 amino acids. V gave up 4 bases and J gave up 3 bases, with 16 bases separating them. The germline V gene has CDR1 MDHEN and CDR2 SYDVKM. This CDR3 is CASSSSAQTLYEQYF. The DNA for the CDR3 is TGTGCCAGCAGTTCAAGCGCCCAGACCCTCTACGAGCAGTACTTC.

This CDR3 reads CASSSGTGGIQYF. CDR3 DNA: TGTGCCAGCAGCTCCGGGACAGGGGGCATTCAGTACTTC. The chain has TRBV27 and TRBJ2-4, with TRBD1 identical over 11 bases. Trimming cost V 6 bases and J 9 bases; bases outside gene matches: 4. The CDR3 is 13 residues long. From germline, CDR1 is MNHEY and CDR2 SMNVEV (reference sequence).

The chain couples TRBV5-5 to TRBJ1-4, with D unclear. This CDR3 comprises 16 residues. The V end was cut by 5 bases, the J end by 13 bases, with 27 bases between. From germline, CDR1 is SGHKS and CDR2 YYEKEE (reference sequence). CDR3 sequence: CASRNSAWGTGSPLFF. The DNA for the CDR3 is TGTGCCAGCAGAAACTCGGCTTGGGGTACGGGAAGCCCACTGTTTTTT.

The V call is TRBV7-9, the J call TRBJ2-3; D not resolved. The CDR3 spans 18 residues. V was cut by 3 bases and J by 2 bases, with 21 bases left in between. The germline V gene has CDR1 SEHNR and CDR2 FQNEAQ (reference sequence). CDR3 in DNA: TGTGCCAGCAGCTTTAGGAAGTGGGGAAGCAATGACACAGATACGCAGTATTTT. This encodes CASSFRKWGSNDTDTQYF.

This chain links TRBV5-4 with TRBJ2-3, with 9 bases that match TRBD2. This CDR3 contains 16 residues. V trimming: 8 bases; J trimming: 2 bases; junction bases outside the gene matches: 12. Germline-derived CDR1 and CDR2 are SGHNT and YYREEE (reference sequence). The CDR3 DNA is TGTGCCAGTCAGGCTGGCGGGAGGGAACCCACAGATACGCAGTATTTT. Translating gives CASQAGGREPTDTQYF.

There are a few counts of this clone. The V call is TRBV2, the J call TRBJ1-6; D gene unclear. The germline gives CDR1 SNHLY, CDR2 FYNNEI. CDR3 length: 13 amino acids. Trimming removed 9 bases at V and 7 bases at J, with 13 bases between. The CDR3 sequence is CASTLTENSPLHF. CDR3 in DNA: TGTGCCAGTACCCTGACCGAGAATTCACCCCTCCACTTT.

Written as DNA, the CDR3 is TGCAGCGTTGGGGGGACTAGCGGCACAGATACGCAGTATTTT. Its translation: CSVGGTSGTDTQYF. The rearrangement uses TRBV29-1 and TRBJ2-3, with TRBD2 matching over 10 bases. With 4 bases clipped from V and 1 base from J, the junction kept 2 bases outside the gene matches. Germline-derived CDR1 and CDR2 are SQVTM and ANQGSEA. CDR3 length equals 14 residues.

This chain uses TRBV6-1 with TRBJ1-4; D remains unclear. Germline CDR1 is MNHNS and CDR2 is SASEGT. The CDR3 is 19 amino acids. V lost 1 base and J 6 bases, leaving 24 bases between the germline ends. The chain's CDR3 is CASSEGVLRPKQFDEKLFF. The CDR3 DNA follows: TGTGCCAGCAGTGAAGGGGTCCTTCGCCCTAAGCAGTTTGATGAAAAACTGTTTTTT.

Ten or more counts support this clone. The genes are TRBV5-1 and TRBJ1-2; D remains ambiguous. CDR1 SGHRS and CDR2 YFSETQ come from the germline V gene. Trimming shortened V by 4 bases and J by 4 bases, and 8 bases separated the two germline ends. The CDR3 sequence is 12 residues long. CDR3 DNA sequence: TGCGCCAGCAGCCCCGCGGGCTATGGCTACACCTTC. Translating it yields CASSPAGYGYTF.

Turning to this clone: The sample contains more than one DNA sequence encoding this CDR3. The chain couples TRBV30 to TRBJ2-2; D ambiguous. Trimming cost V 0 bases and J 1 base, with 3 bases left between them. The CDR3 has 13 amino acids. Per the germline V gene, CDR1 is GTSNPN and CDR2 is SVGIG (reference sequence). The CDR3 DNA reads TGTGCCTGGAGTGTACTGAACACCGGGGAGCTGTTTTTT. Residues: CAWSVLNTGELFF.

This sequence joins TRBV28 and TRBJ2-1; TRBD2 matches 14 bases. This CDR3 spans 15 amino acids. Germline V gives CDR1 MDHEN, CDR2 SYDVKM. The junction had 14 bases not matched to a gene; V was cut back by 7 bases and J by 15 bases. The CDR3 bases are TGTGCCAGCACCCTGGGGACTAGCGGGAGCCCAGGACCGTTCTTC. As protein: CASTLGTSGSPGPFF.

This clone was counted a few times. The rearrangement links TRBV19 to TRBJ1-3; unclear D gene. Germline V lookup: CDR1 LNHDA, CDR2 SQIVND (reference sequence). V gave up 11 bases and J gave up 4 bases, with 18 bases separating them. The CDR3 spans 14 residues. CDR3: CASLKSSSGNTIYF. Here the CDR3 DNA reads TGTGCCTCTCTGAAGTCGTCGTCCGGAAACACCATATATTTT.

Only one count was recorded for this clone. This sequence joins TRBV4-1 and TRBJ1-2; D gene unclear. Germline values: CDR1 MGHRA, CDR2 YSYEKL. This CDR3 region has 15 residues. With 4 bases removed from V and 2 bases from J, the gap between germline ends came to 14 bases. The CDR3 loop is CASSPEVSLNYGYTF. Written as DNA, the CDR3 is TGCGCCAGCAGCCCGGAAGTATCCCTCAACTATGGCTACACCTTC.

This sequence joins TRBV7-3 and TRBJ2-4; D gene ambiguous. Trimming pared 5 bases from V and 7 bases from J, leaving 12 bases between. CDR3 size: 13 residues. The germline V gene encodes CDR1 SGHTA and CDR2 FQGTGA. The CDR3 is CASSTGFGNIQYF. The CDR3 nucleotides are TGTGCCAGCAGCACTGGATTCGGGAACATTCAGTACTTC.

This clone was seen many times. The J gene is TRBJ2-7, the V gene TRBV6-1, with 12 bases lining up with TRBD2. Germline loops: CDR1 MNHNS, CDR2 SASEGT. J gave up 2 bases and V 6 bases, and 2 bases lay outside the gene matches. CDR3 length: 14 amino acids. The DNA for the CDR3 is TGTGCCAGCAGCAGACTAGCGGGGGCCTACGAGCAGTACTTC. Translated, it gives CASSRLAGAYEQYF.

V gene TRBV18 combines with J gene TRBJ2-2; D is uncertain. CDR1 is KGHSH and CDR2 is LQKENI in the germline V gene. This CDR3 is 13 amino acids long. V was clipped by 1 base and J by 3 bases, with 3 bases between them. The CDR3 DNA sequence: TGTGCCAGCTCACCACTTGACACCGGGGAGCTGTTTTTT. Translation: CASSPLDTGELFF. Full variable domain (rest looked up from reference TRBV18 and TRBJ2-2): NAGVMQNPRHLVRRRGQEARLRCSPMKGHSHVYWYRQLPEEGLKFMVYLQKENIIDESGMPKERFSAEFPKEGPSILRIQQVVRGDSAAYFCASSPLDTGELFFGEGSRLTVL.

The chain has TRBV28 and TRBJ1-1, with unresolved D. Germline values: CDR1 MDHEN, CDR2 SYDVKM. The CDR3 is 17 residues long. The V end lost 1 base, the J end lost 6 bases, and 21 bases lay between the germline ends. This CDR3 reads CASSLSDGNWIFSEAFF. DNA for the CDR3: TGTGCCAGCAGTTTATCGGACGGGAACTGGATATTTTCTGAAGCTTTCTTT.

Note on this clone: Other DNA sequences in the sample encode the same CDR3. CDR3 loop: CASSINTGTEAFF. The CDR3 region has the DNA TGTGCCAGTAGTATCAATACAGGGACTGAAGCTTTCTTT. The chain links TRBV19 to TRBJ1-1, with a weak D call TRBD1 (6 bases). The germline CDR1 and CDR2 sequences are LNHDA and SQIVND (reference sequence). The V end lost 3 bases, the J end lost 5 bases, and 10 bases lay between the germline ends. This CDR3 is 13 amino acids long.

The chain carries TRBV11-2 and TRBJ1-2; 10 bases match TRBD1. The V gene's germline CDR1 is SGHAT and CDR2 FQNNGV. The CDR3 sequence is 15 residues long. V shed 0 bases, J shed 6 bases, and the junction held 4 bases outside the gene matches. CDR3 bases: TGTGCCAGCAGCTTAGATGGAGGGACAGGGGATGGCTACACCTTC. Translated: CASSLDGGTGDGYTF. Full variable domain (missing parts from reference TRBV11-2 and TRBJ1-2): EAGVAQSPRYKIIEKRQSVAFWCNPISGHATLYWYQQILGQGPKLLIQFQNNGVVDDSQLPKDRFSAERLKGVDSTLKIQPAKLEDSAVYLCASSLDGGTGDGYTFGSGTRLTVV.

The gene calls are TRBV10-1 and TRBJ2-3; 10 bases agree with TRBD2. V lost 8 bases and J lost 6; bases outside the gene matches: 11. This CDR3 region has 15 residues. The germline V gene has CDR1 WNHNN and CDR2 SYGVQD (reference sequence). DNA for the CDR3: TGCGCCAGCTCCTCGGGACTAGCGAAGTCGGATACGCAGTATTTT. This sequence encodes CASSSGLAKSDTQYF.